This TCR beta chain came from a study of PD-1 blockade in classical Hodgkin lymphoma. This CDR3 has 11 residues. CDR1 and CDR2 from the germline V gene are KGHSH and LQKENI. With 3 bases removed from V and 6 bases from J, the gap between germline ends came to 5 bases. Profiled with immunoSEQ multiplex PCR; TCRdb holds only in-frame clones, not every one. The table lists about 44,000 clones, less than 75% of them singletons, with 3% to 3.5% in the top ten. Time point reported: cycle 4 day 1 (C4D1), after 6 weeks of nivolumab. Autologous stem cell transplantation was followed by relapse in every patient, and brentuximab vedotin exposure varied.

The sequencing here drew on peripheral blood mononuclear cells (PBMCs), taken before the fourth cycle of nivolumab. This sequence originates from a human donor with classical Hodgkin lymphoma. The V and J genes are TRBV18 and TRBJ2-5, with D unclear. This CDR3 reads CASSPGQTQYF. The CDR3 coding sequence is TGTGCCAGCTCACCCGGACAGACCCAGTACTTC.